Listed below are T cell receptor beta chains from one sample, sequenced in a study of shared clonotypes between healthy human individuals. Libraries were prepared by immunoSEQ multiplex PCR; TCRdb keeps only in-frame clonotypes and omits some of them. The sample lists 1.5 million to 2.5 million clones; less than 95% were seen once. The sample consisted of naive CD8+ T cells sorted from blood. The origin of the receptors is a man between 18 and 35 years old in good health. The CDR3 runs from the conserved cysteine through the conserved F or W.

j_gene | v_gene | CDR3aa
TRBJ2-2 | TRBV6-5 | CASSSSPANTGELFF
TRBJ1-1 | TRBV28 | CASSFPTGLNTEAFF
TRBJ2-7 | TRBV30 | CAWSVGTGVEQYF
TRBJ1-6 | TRBV9 | CASSSPRGGLDNSPLHF
TRBJ1-5 | TRBV6-1 | CASSELRGHSNQPQHF
TRBJ2-3 | TRBV6-5 | CASSRGGLTDTQYF
TRBJ1-4 | TRBV5-8 | CASPPGGTGATTNEKLFF
TRBJ2-7 | TRBV27 | CASSLSAGRSLYEQYF
TRBJ1-1 | TRBV19 | CATFPGVSAEAFF
TRBJ2-7 | TRBV7-6 | CASSRHAPGQKTYEQYF
TRBJ1-1 | TRBV4-1 | CASSQEKLGNTEAFF
TRBJ1-4 | TRBV5-8 | CASSFGLRNEKLFF
TRBJ1-1 | TRBV13 | CASSSAGNTEAFF
TRBJ1-5 | TRBV7-9 | CASSLDLATEGDSNQPQHF
TRBJ2-2 | TRBV11-2 | CASSQKTWPGELFF
TRBJ1-4 | TRBV28 | CASSFAGFEKLFF
TRBJ2-7 | TRBV10-3 | CAISDWVEDYEQYF
TRBJ1-5 | TRBV7-3 | CASSLNRVGEPQHF
TRBJ2-3 | TRBV11-2 | CASSPSGESTDTQYF
TRBJ2-2 | TRBV7-6 | CASSSMGTGVTGELFF
TRBJ1-1 | TRBV6-5 | CASSYDGLGTEAFF
TRBJ1-2 | TRBV21-1 | CASTLDGTGGGDGYTF
TRBJ2-7 | TRBV10-2 | CASSESGGDEQYF
TRBJ2-5 | TRBV6-1 | CASRLDNAETQYF
TRBJ2-5 | TRBV25-1 | CASSEEETQETQYF
TRBJ2-7 | TRBV6-5 | CASSYGTEQYF
TRBJ2-1 | TRBV20-1 | CSARDLNEQFF
TRBJ2-7 | TRBV5-5 | CASSSGLAGGNEQYF
TRBJ1-2 | TRBV28 | CASRSFSPHGYTF
TRBJ2-1 | TRBV28 | CASTFGGNYNEQFF
TRBJ1-1 | TRBV4-3 | CASSQYRGPMAFF
TRBJ1-5 | TRBV7-8 | CASSIGMISGQGAPQPQHF
TRBJ2-2 | TRBV7-3 | CASSLTSALAGDPTGELFF
TRBJ2-7 | TRBV21-1 | CASSYRRGEGKNEQYF
TRBJ1-2 | TRBV4-1 | CASSHIPGTGNYGYTF
TRBJ2-7 | TRBV11-2 | CASSLDSLGTGGYEQYF
TRBJ1-4 | TRBV27 | CASSLGQINEKLFF
TRBJ2-5 | TRBV25-1 | CASSDPTSGGRYQETQYF
TRBJ1-1 | TRBV28 | CASTTEYTEAFF
TRBJ1-2 | TRBV2 | CASLDRDGGYTF
TRBJ1-2 | TRBV6-5 | CASSSSWGGDGYTF
TRBJ2-5 | TRBV4-3 | CASSPGTLMETQYF
TRBJ2-7 | TRBV19 | CASSQYIQGLAGGYEQYF
TRBJ2-7 | TRBV4-3 | CASSSGLGVSYEQYF
TRBJ1-5 | TRBV19 | CASMVRDSNQPQHF
TRBJ1-1 | TRBV10-1 | CASSAGVSTEAFF
TRBJ2-2 | TRBV27 | CASSLGQVLGTGELFF
TRBJ1-2 | TRBV27 | CASSLIHGNYGYTF